This T cell receptor (beta chain) was sequenced for a study of cytomegalovirus exposure and HLA in healthy donors. General study findings and limits: Sequences of the TCR beta chain were said to predict the HLA-A and HLA-B alleles of most subjects accurately. In vitro, three CMV-associated chains proved specific for CMV antigens. TCR beta chain V- and J-gene trimming was linked, in a later analysis, to a missense variant in DCLRE1C.

Primers included in the PCR were 60 Vbeta and 13 Jbeta primers. The data were produced by immunoSEQ multiplex PCR, yet TCRdb's version contains in-frame clones alone and is incomplete. The table includes 150,000 to 180,000 clones, approximately 85% detected once. Healthy individuals who donated bone marrow served as the donors. For this clone: Its specificity is not known.

The sequencing input was PBMCs. The clonotype was recovered from a woman in her late teens or twenties in good health and CMV-seronegative.

The CDR3 reads CASSVASGLAGHEQYF. In nucleotides, the CDR3 is TGTGCCAGCAGCGTAGCCAGCGGACTAGCGGGACACGAGCAGTACTTC. The chain employs TRBV9 and TRBJ2-7, with 12 bases that match TRBD2. This CDR3 has 16 residues. V shed 0 bases, J shed 5 bases, and the junction held 6 bases outside the gene matches. CDR1 is SGDLS and CDR2 is YYNGEE in the germline V gene.